Below, 21 T cell receptor beta chains from the same sample are listed, as sequenced in a study of T cell changes during pregnancy in multiple sclerosis. The method was immunoSEQ multiplex PCR; TCRdb's version includes in-frame clones alone and lacks a portion of them. The sample has approximately 89,000 clones; roughly 94% are singletons. Sequenced here: peripheral blood, sampled in the third trimester of pregnancy. These receptors originate from a female donor with multiple sclerosis, enrolled in a pregnancy study.

A few counts support this clone. The chain couples TRBV4-1 to TRBJ2-7; 7 bases map to TRBD1. Per germline, CDR1 MGHRA and CDR2 YSYEKL. The CDR3 totals 17 residues. V lost 0 bases and J lost 4; bases outside the gene matches: 12. In DNA, the CDR3 is TGCGCCAGCAGCCAAGATCTGATGACAGGGACGGGATACGAGCAGTACTTC. As protein: CASSQDLMTGTGYEQYF.

CDR3: CASQGDSYEQYF. CDR3 bases: TGTGCCAGCCAAGGGGACTCCTACGAGCAGTACTTC. The rearrangement uses TRBV9 and TRBJ2-7; D might be TRBD1 (5 bases). Germline V gene sequence: CDR1 SGDLS, CDR2 YYNGEE. V was cut by 7 bases and J by 0 bases, with 8 bases left in between. CDR3 length: 12 residues. The full variable domain, with the rest looked up from reference TRBV9 and TRBJ2-7, is DSGVTQTPKHLITATGQRVTLRCSPRSGDLSVYWYQQSLDQGLQFLIQYYNGEERAKGNILERFSAQQFPDLHSELNLSSLELGDSALYFCASQGDSYEQYFGPGTRLTVT.

The gene calls are TRBV11-2 and TRBJ2-5; 7 bases match TRBD2. CDR3 length: 14 residues. The germline V gene encodes CDR1 SGHAT and CDR2 FQNNGV. Losses at the gene ends were 5 bases for V and 3 bases for J; bases not matched to a gene: 6. CDR3 bases: TGTGCCAGCAGCGTTAGCGGGTCGAAAGAGACCCAGTACTTC. Translated, it gives CASSVSGSKETQYF.

The chain carries TRBV7-9 and TRBJ2-7, with 9 bases lining up with TRBD2. Per germline, CDR1 SEHNR and CDR2 FQNEAQ (reference sequence). The V segment lost 5 bases and the J segment 7 bases; nucleotides outside the gene matches: 15. The CDR3 is made up of 16 amino acids. CDR3 amino acids: CASSEAMGLAGWEQYF. The CDR3 DNA reads as TGTGCCAGCAGCGAAGCTATGGGACTAGCCGGCTGGGAGCAGTACTTC. Looking up the rest from reference TRBV7-9 and TRBJ2-7 gives the full variable domain: DTGVSQNPRHKITKRGQNVTFRCDPISEHNRLYWYRQTLGQGPEFLTYFQNEAQLEKSRLLSDRFSAERPKGSFSTLEIQRTEQGDSAMYLCASSEAMGLAGWEQYFGPGTRLTVT.

This clone has a single count. This chain links TRBV15 with TRBJ2-7; TRBD2 aligns across 15 bases. The CDR3 consists of 19 residues. Germline CDR1 and CDR2: LNHNV and YYDKDF (reference sequence). The J segment lost 3 bases and the V segment lost 5 bases, leaving 14 bases of the junction unmatched. CDR3 loop: CATSLGSGLAGGPNYEQYF. CDR3 coding DNA: TGTGCCACCAGCCTGGGGTCGGGACTAGCGGGAGGACCCAACTACGAGCAGTACTTC.

This clone has just one count. This chain connects TRBV7-9 to TRBJ2-3; 7 nucleotides line up with TRBD1. This CDR3 contains 13 residues. Germline V CDR1 and CDR2: SEHNR, FQNEAQ (reference sequence). J gave up 3 bases and V 3 bases, and 0 bases lay outside the gene matches. CDR3 residues: CASSLDRTDTQYF. As DNA, the CDR3 is TGTGCCAGCAGCTTGGACAGGACAGATACGCAGTATTTT.

This clone occurred once. The gene calls are TRBV5-6 and TRBJ2-7; D is undetermined. V gave up 4 bases and J gave up 0 bases, with 8 bases separating them. Germline CDR1 and CDR2: SGHDT and YYEEEE. The CDR3 has 13 amino acids. In DNA, the CDR3 is TGTGCCAGCAGCCGTGCGGCCTCCTACGAGCAGTACTTC. Its translation: CASSRAASYEQYF.

The chain uses TRBV5-5 and TRBJ1-3; 7 bases are shared with TRBD1. This CDR3 spans 17 amino acids. V was clipped by 2 bases and J by 0 bases; unmatched bases: 8. CDR1 and CDR2 from the germline V gene are SGHKS and YYEKEE (reference sequence). CDR3 nucleotides: TGTGCCAGCAGCTTAGATCCGGGACAGAGCTCTGGAAACACCATATATTTT. Translation: CASSLDPGQSSGNTIYF.

The chain couples TRBV4-2 to TRBJ2-1; 8 positions agree with TRBD2. The V gene's germline CDR1 is LGHNA and CDR2 YNFKEQ. CDR3 length: 16 residues. The J segment lost 9 bases and the V segment lost 4 bases, leaving 14 bases of the junction unmatched. The CDR3 loop reads CASSPLAGGRRSEQFF. The CDR3 DNA follows: TGTGCCAGCAGCCCTTTGGCGGGCGGGAGGAGGTCTGAGCAGTTCTTC.

This clone is a singleton in its sample. The chain employs TRBV9 and TRBJ2-3; weak D call: TRBD2 (5 bases). Germline V gene sequence: CDR1 SGDLS, CDR2 YYNGEE. V lost 3 bases and J 2 bases, leaving 16 bases between the germline ends. The CDR3 spans 16 residues. In DNA, the CDR3 is TGTGCCAGCAGCGATCGGACTGCCGACCTCACAGATACGCAGTATTTT. Its translation is CASSDRTADLTDTQYF.

This clone showed up just once. The V and J genes are TRBV5-1 and TRBJ2-1, with 7 positions matching TRBD2. CDR1 is SGHRS, CDR2 YFSETQ, per germline. This CDR3 comprises 15 residues. J was trimmed by 7 bases and V by 5 bases; bases with no gene match: 12. The CDR3 here is CASRETGTTRNEQFF. CDR3 DNA sequence: TGCGCCAGCAGGGAAACCGGGACTACCAGAAATGAGCAGTTCTTC.

The J gene is TRBJ2-1, the V gene TRBV4-1; no clear D gene. The germline gives CDR1 MGHRA, CDR2 YSYEKL. The CDR3 is 15 amino acids. Trimming removed 1 base at V and 0 bases at J, with 7 bases between. This CDR3 is CASSQGESSYNEQFF. The CDR3 DNA is TGCGCCAGCAGCCAAGGTGAGAGCTCCTACAATGAGCAGTTCTTC.

In its sample, this clone was seen a few times. The V gene is TRBV10-2, the J gene TRBJ2-3; perhaps TRBD2 as D (5 bases). V lost 6 bases, J lost 2 bases, and 15 bases lay in between. Germline lookup yields CDR1 WSHSY and CDR2 SAAADI. The CDR3 runs 15 residues. The CDR3 loop is CASREEAFTTDTQYF. CDR3 DNA: TGCGCCAGCAGGGAGGAGGCCTTCACCACAGATACGCAGTATTTT.

This rearrangement joins TRBV6-1 to TRBJ2-7; the match to TRBD2 covers 13 bases. V shed 1 base, J shed 5 bases, and the junction held 11 bases outside the gene matches. CDR1 is MNHNS, CDR2 SASEGT, per germline. The CDR3 sequence is 18 residues long. CDR3 protein: CASSEEAGLAGATHEQYF. The CDR3 DNA reads as TGTGCCAGCAGTGAAGAAGCCGGACTAGCGGGAGCTACCCACGAGCAGTACTTC.

V usage is TRBV9 and J usage is TRBJ2-7, with D possibly matching TRBD2 (6 bases). The CDR3 length is 15 residues. Germline V gives CDR1 SGDLS, CDR2 YYNGEE. V was trimmed by 0 bases and J by 4 bases, leaving 14 bases between them. The CDR3 region has the DNA TGTGCCAGCAGCGTAGATTGGGGGGTACAATACGAGCAGTACTTC. Protein product: CASSVDWGVQYEQYF.

This clone was detected once. CDR3 loop: CASSSGTEPFF. The CDR3 DNA sequence: TGTGCCAGCAGCTCCGGGACAGAACCGTTCTTC. The J gene is TRBJ2-1, the V gene TRBV7-9, with 7 bases that match TRBD1. The V and J ends lost 4 bases and 15 bases, in that order; junction bases with no gene match: 6. The CDR3 sequence is 11 residues long. CDR1 is SEHNR, CDR2 FQNEAQ, per germline (reference sequence).

The chain links TRBV13 to TRBJ2-5; D is undetermined. Per germline, CDR1 PRHDT and CDR2 FYEKMQ (reference sequence). This CDR3 region has 14 residues. Deletions cut 10 bases from V and 5 bases from J, with 20 bases between. CDR3 nucleotides: TGTGCCACCGCCTTGAATTTAGAACGGGAGACCCAGTACTTC. It specifies CATALNLERETQYF.

The chain uses TRBV25-1 and TRBJ1-4, with a tentative D call TRBD1 (5 bases). CDR3 length: 15 amino acids. Trimming stripped 5 bases from V and 5 bases from J, with 15 bases between. Per germline, CDR1 MGHDK and CDR2 SYGVNS. The chain's CDR3 is CASSPGHVVNEKLFF. The CDR3, as DNA: TGTGCCAGCAGTCCCGGACACGTTGTGAATGAAAAACTGTTTTTT.

The chain recombines TRBV28 with TRBJ2-5, with TRBD2 matching over 10 bases. Germline V CDR1 and CDR2: MDHEN, SYDVKM. The CDR3 consists of 18 residues. Germline trimming cut 3 bases from V and 1 base from J; bases unmatched to any gene: 11. This CDR3 is CASSFRTSGGIVQETQYF. For the CDR3, the DNA is TGTGCCAGCAGTTTCCGGACTAGCGGAGGGATCGTCCAAGAGACCCAGTACTTC.

The chain has TRBV19 and TRBJ2-7, with TRBD1 matching 9 bases. Per germline, CDR1 LNHDA and CDR2 SQIVND (reference sequence). V gave up 3 bases and J gave up 0 bases; unmatched junction bases: 6. The CDR3 consists of 16 residues. The CDR3 DNA sequence: TGTGCCAGTAGTATGTCGGAGACAGGGGGCTCCTACGAGCAGTACTTC. Protein: CASSMSETGGSYEQYF.

The V gene is TRBV7-8, the J gene TRBJ2-5; 9 positions match TRBD1. The J call may be faulty, since TRBJ2-7 better matches the DNA end. The CDR3 sequence is 16 residues long. Germline V CDR1 and CDR2: SGHVS, FQNEAQ. CDR3 nucleotide sequence: TGTGCCAGCAGCCAAGCTGGGACAGGGACGCCTTACGAGCAGTACTTC. Its protein is CASSQAGTGTPYEQYF.